The sequence of this TCR beta chain was determined in a study of radiation and T cells in renal cell carcinoma. Time point reported: blood 4 weeks post-SBRT, at nephrectomy. Treatment reported: 15 Gy SBRT to primary tumor, nephrectomy 4 weeks later. Nephrectomy followed 15 Gy stereotactic body radiation by 4 weeks. As to this clone: Its antigen is undetermined.

Broader study findings: Baseline intratumoral clonotype presence is unknown without pretreatment biopsies. In blood, top tumor clones expanded by 2 weeks, shrinking by 4.

Sequencing was performed with immunoSEQ multiplex PCR; in TCRdb, only in-frame clones are kept and a portion is missing. The table lists 120,000 to 150,000 clones, approximately 86% of them singletons. Germline CDR1 reads SGHRS; CDR2 reads YFSETQ. V dropped 0 bases and J dropped 6 bases, with 21 bases sitting between them. The CDR3 loop spans 17 amino acids. The V gene is TRBV5-1, the J gene TRBJ1-2; the D gene is possibly TRBD1 (5 bases). The material was blood, obtained from a patient whose treatment included radiotherapy and nephrectomy. The sequence came from a woman between 50 and 59 years old with renal cell carcinoma. CDR3 DNA: TGCGCCAGCAGCTTGGAGCTCGGGGGTAGGGGCGTCAATGGCTACACCTTC. Amino acids: CASSLELGGRGVNGYTF.